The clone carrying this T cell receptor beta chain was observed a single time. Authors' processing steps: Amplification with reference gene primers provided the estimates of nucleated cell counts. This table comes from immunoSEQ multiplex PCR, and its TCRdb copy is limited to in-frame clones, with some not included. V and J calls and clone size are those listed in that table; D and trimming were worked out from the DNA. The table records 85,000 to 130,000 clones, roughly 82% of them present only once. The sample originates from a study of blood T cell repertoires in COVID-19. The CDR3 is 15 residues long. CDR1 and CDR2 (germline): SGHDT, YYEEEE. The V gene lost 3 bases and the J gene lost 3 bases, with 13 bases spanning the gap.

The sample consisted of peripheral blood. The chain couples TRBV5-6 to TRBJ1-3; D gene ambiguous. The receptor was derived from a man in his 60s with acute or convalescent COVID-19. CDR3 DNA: TGTGCCAGCAGCTCCTGGTCATCCGGTGGAAACACCATATATTTT. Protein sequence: CASSSWSSGGNTIYF.